This entry lists 26 T cell receptor beta chains sequenced from one sample in a study of T cells in Graves' hyperthyroidism and ophthalmopathy (dated 2019 in TCRdb). Library preparation used multiplex PCR. This sample was sequenced with an Illumina HiSeq 2000. The TCR beta CDR3 regions were amplified from the RNA transcripts. The TCR CDR3 was subjected to a first round of RT-PCR using the HTBI primer set and the Qiagen OneStep RT-PCR kit. TCRdb reprocessed the public reads (quality trimming at Q25 with fastp, clone calling with MiXCR) and kept in-frame beta chains. For every CDR3 protein sequence, its rows merge into one entry that carries the most common genes and DNA. In this sample the table shows nearly 600,000 distinct CDR3 sequences, approximately 13% of which occur a single time. The ten most abundant clones make up around 5.4% of the sample. Sequencing used blood. These receptor sequences come from a woman in her 30s with Graves' hyperthyroidism that later progressed to Graves' ophthalmopathy.

This clonotype was detected ten times or more. The V call is TRBV18, the J call TRBJ2-1; no clear D. This CDR3 has 14 amino acids. The V end was cut by 4 bases, the J end by 8 bases, with 15 bases between. Germline-derived CDR1 and CDR2 are KGHSH and LQKENI. CDR3 bases: TGTGCCAGCTCACTACCACAAAAGGTCGATGAGCAGTTCTTC. Its translation: CASSLPQKVDEQFF. The variable domain in full, with the rest retrieved from reference TRBV18 and TRBJ2-1, is NAGVMQNPRHLVRRRGQEARLRCSPMKGHSHVYWYRQLPEEGLKFMVYLQKENIIDESGMPKERFSAEFPKEGPSILRIQQVVRGDSAAYFCASSLPQKVDEQFFGPGTRLTVL.

There are many counts of this clonotype. The V and J genes are TRBV28 and TRBJ2-7; D perhaps matches TRBD2 (6 bases). CDR3 size: 14 residues. Germline V gene sequence: CDR1 MDHEN, CDR2 SYDVKM. V lost 5 bases and J 5 bases, leaving 16 bases between the germline ends. The CDR3 here is CASSLPVGRHEQYF. The CDR3 bases are TGTGCCAGCAGTCTTCCCGTAGGGAGGCACGAGCAGTACTTC.

This clonotype occurred many times. DNA of the CDR3: TGTGCCAGCACACAGCTTTATACTAACTATGGCTACACCTTC. Residues: CASTQLYTNYGYTF. The rearrangement uses TRBV2 and TRBJ1-2, with no clear D. V lost 7 bases and J 0 bases, leaving 12 bases between the germline ends. Germline V lookup: CDR1 SNHLY, CDR2 FYNNEI. The CDR3 sequence is 14 residues long. Full variable domain (rest looked up from reference TRBV2 and TRBJ1-2): EPEVTQTPSHQVTQMGQEVILRCVPISNHLYFYWYRQILGQKVEFLVSFYNNEISEKSEIFDDQFSVERPDGSNFTLKIRSTKLEDSAMYFCASTQLYTNYGYTFGSGTRLTVV.

This sequence joins TRBV7-8 and TRBJ2-7; D perhaps matches TRBD2 (5 bases). The J call may be faulty, since TRBJ2-1 better matches the DNA end. From germline, CDR1 is SGHVS and CDR2 FQNEAQ. CDR3 length equals 13 residues. CDR3 sequence: CASSLMEVHEQFF. The CDR3 nucleotides read TGTGCCAGCAGCTTAATGGAGGTCCACGAGCAGTTCTTC.

In its sample, this clonotype was seen many times. V usage is TRBV2 and J usage is TRBJ2-1; D possibly corresponds to TRBD1 (5 bases). The CDR3 length is 14 residues. CDR1 is SNHLY and CDR2 is FYNNEI in the germline V gene. V was cut by 1 base and J by 5 bases, with 9 bases left in between. CDR3 protein: CASSEEGKDNEQFF. Written as DNA, the CDR3 is TGTGCCAGCAGTGAAGAGGGGAAGGACAATGAGCAGTTCTTC.

There are many counts of this clonotype. V usage is TRBV20-1 and J usage is TRBJ2-1; 9 bases align to TRBD2. J lost 1 base, V lost 0 bases, and 7 bases had no gene match. The CDR3 is made up of 17 amino acids. Per germline, CDR1 DFQATT and CDR2 SNEGSKA (reference sequence). The CDR3 loop is CSARDLAGGNSYNEQFF. The CDR3 region has the DNA TGCAGTGCTAGAGATCTTGCGGGAGGGAATTCCTACAATGAGCAGTTCTTC.

This clonotype was detected many times. This chain uses TRBV28 with TRBJ2-1; the D gene is possibly TRBD1 (6 bases). Per the germline V gene, CDR1 is MDHEN and CDR2 is SYDVKM. This CDR3 is 15 amino acids long. Deletions cut 6 bases from V and 4 bases from J, with 16 bases between. The CDR3 coding sequence is TGTGCCAGCAGCCCCCCTCGGACAGCTTACAATGAGCAGTTCTTC. This sequence encodes CASSPPRTAYNEQFF.

This clonotype has a handful of counts. V gene TRBV19 combines with J gene TRBJ2-1; D call uncertain. Trimming pared 7 bases from V and 7 bases from J, leaving 8 bases between. Germline-derived CDR1 and CDR2 are LNHDA and SQIVND (reference sequence). This CDR3 comprises 11 residues. This CDR3 reads CASIKGNEQFF. The CDR3 DNA reads TGTGCCAGTATAAAGGGAAATGAGCAGTTCTTC.

This chain connects TRBV3-1 to TRBJ2-1, with D possibly being TRBD1 (6 bases). With 3 bases removed from V and 12 bases from J, the gap between germline ends came to 21 bases. The CDR3 contains 15 residues. Germline CDR1 reads LGHDT; CDR2 reads YNNKEL (reference sequence). CDR3 nucleotides: TGTGCCAGCAGCCACGGGACAAGAAGGTGCAACTTGCAGTTCTTC. This sequence encodes CASSHGTRRCNLQFF.

This clonotype was observed at least ten times. The rearrangement links TRBV20-1 to TRBJ2-7; 8 bases align to TRBD2. V lost 3 bases, J lost 7 bases, and 8 bases stayed unmatched. CDR3 length: 13 residues. The V gene's germline CDR1 is DFQATT and CDR2 SNEGSKA (reference sequence). The CDR3: CSASQRGRDEQYF. The CDR3 bases are TGCAGTGCTAGTCAGCGGGGGCGTGATGAGCAGTACTTC.

This clonotype was counted at least ten times. The chain recombines TRBV12-3 or TRBV12-4 with TRBJ1-1; 8 bases are a match to TRBD1. V shed 6 bases, J shed 1 base, and the junction held 10 bases outside the gene matches. This CDR3 comprises 16 residues. CDR3 coding DNA: TGTGCCAGCAGATTTGGACAGGGCGTATCGAACACTGAAGCTTTCTTT. It translates to CASRFGQGVSNTEAFF.

This clonotype was counted between two and nine times. V and J are TRBV3-1 and TRBJ1-4, with D uncertain. CDR1 is LGHDT, CDR2 YNNKEL, per germline (reference sequence). The length of the CDR3 is 12 residues. Trimming removed 3 bases at V and 10 bases at J, with 9 bases between. The CDR3 DNA is TGTGCCAGCAGCCACCCAGACGGAAAACTGTTTTTT. This sequence encodes CASSHPDGKLFF.

This clonotype was recorded at least ten times. The CDR3 DNA reads TGTGCCACCAGTGATTTCCCACGGGTCGGTGAGCAGTTCTTC. This sequence encodes CATSDFPRVGEQFF. The rearrangement uses TRBV24-1 and TRBJ2-1; unclear D gene. Germline CDR1 reads KGHDR; CDR2 reads SFDVKD. V was pared by 1 base and J by 9 bases, with 12 bases between. The CDR3 length is 14 residues.

Ten or more counts support this clonotype. The chain carries TRBV28 and TRBJ2-3; 9 positions match TRBD1. The CDR3 is 17 amino acids. V gave up 8 bases and J gave up 3 bases; unmatched junction bases: 15. The germline CDR1 and CDR2 sequences are MDHEN and SYDVKM. The DNA of the CDR3 is TGTGCCAGCTCTGCGGTCACACAGGGGGCTGGGACAGATACGCAGTATTTT. Translation gives CASSAVTQGAGTDTQYF. Variable domain in full (rest from reference TRBV28 and TRBJ2-3): DVKVTQSSRYLVKRTGEKVFLECVQDMDHENMFWYRQDPGLGLRLIYFSYDVKMKEKGDIPEGYSVSREKKERFSLILESASTNQTSMYLCASSAVTQGAGTDTQYFGPGTRLTVL.

This clonotype has at least ten counts. The chain couples TRBV2 to TRBJ2-1; D is possibly TRBD1 (5 bases). The CDR3 is 12 residues long. V was clipped by 4 bases and J by 5 bases, with 6 bases between them. Per the germline V gene, CDR1 is SNHLY and CDR2 is FYNNEI. Here the CDR3 DNA reads TGTGCCAGCAGTGCAGGGAACAATGAGCAGTTCTTC. Residues: CASSAGNNEQFF.

The chain combines TRBV7-2 with TRBJ2-5, with D perhaps assigned TRBD1 or TRBD2 (5 bases each). Trimming pared 0 bases from V and 5 bases from J, leaving 10 bases between. Germline CDR1 is SGHTA and CDR2 is FQGNSA. This CDR3 is 14 amino acids long. CDR3 amino acids: CASSLALEGETQYF. CDR3 coding DNA: TGTGCCAGCAGCTTAGCACTCGAGGGGGAGACCCAGTACTTC.

Turning to this clonotype: A single base separates this from a much larger clone, so it may be a read error. The gene calls are TRBV28 and TRBJ1-5, with D possibly being TRBD1 (6 bases). Germline V gene lookup returns CDR1 MDHEN and CDR2 SYDVKM. This CDR3 is 16 amino acids long. The V end was cut by 5 bases, the J end by 2 bases, with 16 bases between. Here the CDR3 DNA reads TGTGCCAGCAGTCCGAGCCGACAGGAGCGCAATCAGCCCCAGCATTTT. The encoded protein is CASSPSRQERNQPQHF.

This clonotype was seen ten or more times. Written as DNA, the CDR3 is TGTGCCAGCAGCAAAGACAGGGATGCAGAGACCCAGTACTTC. Amino acid sequence: CASSKDRDAETQYF. The chain recombines TRBV7-2 with TRBJ2-5, with 7 bases aligning to TRBD1. Trimming cost V 5 bases and J 4 bases; bases outside gene matches: 7. This CDR3 has 14 amino acids. The germline CDR1 and CDR2 sequences are SGHTA and FQGNSA.

This clonotype has ten or more counts. The chain combines TRBV7-9 with TRBJ2-1, with 11 bases fitting TRBD2. Germline CDR1 SEHNR, CDR2 FQNEAQ (reference sequence). After removal of 6 bases from V and 7 bases from J, the junction contained 11 bases not matched to a gene. This CDR3 comprises 16 residues. This chain's CDR3 is CASSSLVASGRNEQFF. The CDR3 region has the DNA TGTGCCAGCAGTTCACTCGTGGCTAGCGGGAGGAATGAGCAGTTCTTC.

CDR3: CATSRGVGPRGGTEAFF. For the CDR3, the DNA is TGTGCCACCAGCAGAGGGGTGGGCCCCCGGGGTGGCACTGAAGCTTTCTTT. The chain has TRBV15 and TRBJ1-1, with D uncertain. Trimming took 1 base from V and 4 from J, leaving 19 bases between them. Germline assignment: CDR1 LNHNV and CDR2 YYDKDF (reference sequence). CDR3 length: 17 amino acids.

This clonotype was picked up many times. The gene calls are TRBV12-3 or TRBV12-4 and TRBJ1-1, with 12 bases that match TRBD1. V was clipped by 5 bases and J by 10 bases; unmatched bases: 14. This CDR3 contains 16 residues. As DNA, the CDR3 is TGTGCCAGCAGTCAGCCCGGGACAGGGGGCGCAGAGGTAGCTTTCTTT. As protein: CASSQPGTGGAEVAFF.

This clonotype was counted many times. A read error may account for a junction end that differs from germline. V usage is TRBV30 and J usage is TRBJ1-6, with a possible D match to TRBD1 (6 bases). This CDR3 is 13 amino acids long. Germline assignment: CDR1 GTSNPN and CDR2 SVGIG (reference sequence). The CDR3 bases are TGTGCGTGGACCGGGGACACGAATTCACCCCTCCACTTT. This codes for CAWTGDTNSPLHF.

This chain links TRBV2 with TRBJ1-6, with D perhaps matching TRBD1 (5 bases). V was pared by 6 bases and J by 9 bases, with 24 bases between. The CDR3 has 17 amino acids. Germline V gene data show CDR1 as SNHLY and CDR2 as FYNNEI. CDR3 sequence: CASSPILGGAGRSPLHF. CDR3 in DNA: TGTGCCAGCAGCCCAATCCTCGGGGGTGCGGGTCGTTCACCCCTCCACTTT. The whole variable domain, filled in from reference TRBV2 and TRBJ1-6, reads EPEVTQTPSHQVTQMGQEVILRCVPISNHLYFYWYRQILGQKVEFLVSFYNNEISEKSEIFDDQFSVERPDGSNFTLKIRSTKLEDSAMYFCASSPILGGAGRSPLHFGNGTRLTVT.

The J gene is TRBJ2-7, the V gene TRBV29-1; 10 bases line up with TRBD1. Unmatched junction bases numbered 5, after V lost 6 bases and J lost 0 bases. This CDR3 spans 14 amino acids. Germline assignment: CDR1 SQVTM and CDR2 ANQGSEA. This chain's CDR3 is CSVGRTGGSYEQYF. CDR3 DNA: TGCAGCGTCGGTCGGACAGGGGGCTCCTACGAGCAGTACTTC.

For this clonotype: This may stem from a read error, because a much larger clone lies one nucleotide away. The V and J genes are TRBV6-5 and TRBJ2-7; D is unclear. Trimming pared 4 bases from V and 0 bases from J, leaving 13 bases between. The CDR3 contains 15 residues. Germline values: CDR1 MNHEY, CDR2 SVGAGI. CDR3 region: CASSLRGWISYEQYF. CDR3 in DNA: TGTGCCAGCAGTTTGCGTGGCTGGATCTCCTACGAGCAGTACTTC.

This clonotype was seen repeatedly, ten times or more. The rearrangement joins TRBV14 to TRBJ1-1, with 7 bases fitting TRBD1. Losses at the gene ends were 6 bases for V and 7 bases for J; bases not matched to a gene: 8. This CDR3 comprises 13 residues. Germline loops: CDR1 SGHDN, CDR2 FVKESK. The CDR3 region is CASSRAGGFEAFF. The CDR3, as DNA: TGTGCCAGCAGTCGTGCAGGGGGGTTTGAAGCTTTCTTT.